This passage covers 22 T cell receptor beta chains from one sample sequenced in a study of Graves' ophthalmopathy and Graves' hyperthyroidism. Amplified TCR beta CDR3 regions were obtained using RNA transcripts as template. First-round RT-PCR relied on HTBI primers, and a second-round multiplex PCR came next. TCRdb reprocessed the multiplex PCR reads with MiXCR, giving one entry per CDR3 protein. This table has some 160,000 distinct CDR3 sequences, 39% appearing once. Material for sequencing was peripheral blood. Receptors were obtained from a man in his thirties or forties with Graves' ophthalmopathy.

This clonotype was recorded many times. V is TRBV4-1 and J is TRBJ2-7; TRBD2 is a possible D gene (6 bases). Germline V CDR1 and CDR2: MGHRA, YSYEKL. The V gene lost 5 bases and the J gene lost 0 bases, with 14 bases spanning the gap. This CDR3 contains 15 residues. CDR3 DNA sequence: TGCGCCAGCAGCTTTGGGCGGGGAAGCTCCTACGAGCAGTACTTC. Its translation is CASSFGRGSSYEQYF.

This clonotype was seen ten or more times. The chain carries TRBV7-8 and TRBJ2-7, with D perhaps matching TRBD1 or TRBD2 (5 bases each). Trimming stripped 0 bases from V and 0 bases from J, with 18 bases between. CDR1 SGHVS and CDR2 FQNEAQ come from the germline V gene. The CDR3 loop spans 18 amino acids. DNA for the CDR3: TGTGCCAGCAGCTTAGCGAGAAGGGTTGGGACGACCTCCTACGAGCAGTACTTC. Translating it yields CASSLARRVGTTSYEQYF. Complete variable domain (other parts from reference TRBV7-8 and TRBJ2-7): GAGVSQSPRYKVAKRGQDVALRCDPISGHVSLFWYQQALGQGPEFLTYFQNEAQLDKSGLPSDRFFAERPEGSVSTLKIQRTQQEDSAVYLCASSLARRVGTTSYEQYFGPGTRLTVT.

This chain uses TRBV19 with TRBJ2-7, with D possibly being TRBD1 (5 bases). The CDR3 runs to 13 residues. Germline CDR1 reads LNHDA; CDR2 reads SQIVND (reference sequence). Trimming removed 3 bases from V and 3 bases from J, with 9 bases in between. The CDR3 DNA reads as TGTGCCAGTAGTATTCGACAGAACTACGAGCAGTACTTC. Its translation: CASSIRQNYEQYF.

Many counts were recorded for this clonotype. The CDR3 is CATSTRDRSPPSTDTQYF. Here the CDR3 DNA reads TGTGCCACCAGCACCCGGGACAGAAGTCCTCCTAGCACAGATACGCAGTATTTT. The V gene is TRBV15, the J gene TRBJ2-3; 7 bases match TRBD1. V shed 4 bases, J shed 0 bases, and the junction held 13 bases outside the gene matches. Per germline, CDR1 LNHNV and CDR2 YYDKDF (reference sequence). The CDR3 has 18 residues.

This clonotype showed up many times. The genes are TRBV4-2 and TRBJ1-2; 8 bases match TRBD1. The CDR3 totals 15 residues. Germline V gene lookup returns CDR1 LGHNA and CDR2 YNFKEQ. Trimming cost V 2 bases and J 6 bases; bases outside gene matches: 8. CDR3 sequence: CASSQFLTDRDGYTF. CDR3 nucleotide sequence: TGTGCCAGCAGCCAATTCCTCACGGACAGGGATGGCTACACCTTC.

This clonotype has ten or more counts. The gene calls are TRBV10-3 and TRBJ2-4; D is perhaps TRBD1 (6 bases). The CDR3 is 15 residues long. Germline V lookup: CDR1 ENHRY, CDR2 SYGVKD. V was trimmed by 3 bases and J by 5 bases, leaving 14 bases between them. CDR3 sequence reads: CAISDEWGLENIQYF. The CDR3 nucleotides read TGTGCCATCAGTGACGAATGGGGGCTCGAAAACATTCAGTACTTC.

V gene TRBV12-3 or TRBV12-4 combines with J gene TRBJ1-1; no firm D call. V was shortened by 7 bases and J by 3 bases, with 15 bases between the two germline ends. The CDR3 contains 14 residues. CDR3 region: CASIPRGDHTEAFF. The CDR3 DNA follows: TGTGCCAGCATCCCTCGCGGTGATCACACTGAAGCTTTCTTT.

The chain links TRBV7-8 to TRBJ1-5, with a possible D match to TRBD1 (5 bases). The CDR3 has 15 amino acids. V lost 11 bases and J lost 2, with 19 bases in between. Germline-derived CDR1 and CDR2 are SGHVS and FQNEAQ. CDR3 nucleotide sequence: TGTGCCTGGAGTGCCAAGGGACTTGGCAATCAGCCCCAGCATTTT. Translating gives CAWSAKGLGNQPQHF. The whole variable domain, filled in from reference TRBV7-8 and TRBJ1-5, reads GAGVSQSPRYKVAKRGQDVALRCDPISGHVSLFWYQQALGQGPEFLTYFQNEAQLDKSGLPSDRFFAERPEGSVSTLKIQRTQQEDSAVYLCAWSAKGLGNQPQHFGDGTRLSIL.

Many counts were recorded for this clonotype. The rearrangement joins TRBV5-1 to TRBJ1-1, with 9 bases fitting TRBD1. Losses at the gene ends were 4 bases for V and 3 bases for J; bases not matched to a gene: 7. The CDR3 covers 15 residues. Per the germline V gene, CDR1 is SGHRS and CDR2 is YFSETQ. In DNA form, the CDR3 reads TGCGCCAGCAGCGGGGGACAGGGTCGGGACACTGAAGCTTTCTTT. It yields the protein CASSGGQGRDTEAFF.

The V and J genes are TRBV6-5 and TRBJ1-5; unclear D gene. In germline, CDR1 is MNHEY, CDR2 SVGAGI. CDR3 length equals 12 residues. V was pared by 4 bases and J by 5 bases, with 6 bases between. This chain's CDR3 is CASSFMDQPQHF. The CDR3 DNA reads as TGTGCCAGCAGTTTTATGGATCAGCCCCAGCATTTT.

The genes are TRBV28 and TRBJ2-7; tentatively, D is TRBD2 (5 bases). Trimming took 6 bases from V and 7 from J, leaving 19 bases between them. This CDR3 comprises 14 residues. Germline CDR1 is MDHEN and CDR2 is SYDVKM. Written as DNA, the CDR3 is TGTGCCAGCAGCGGCGTACTAGAGGCGCGGGAGCAGTACTTC. It specifies CASSGVLEAREQYF.

V gene TRBV28 combines with J gene TRBJ2-5; 7 bases align to TRBD2. Unmatched junction bases numbered 8, after V lost 5 bases and J lost 5 bases. There are 14 residues in the CDR3. Germline lookup yields CDR1 MDHEN and CDR2 SYDVKM. CDR3: CASSPAGDVETQYF. As DNA, the CDR3 is TGTGCCAGCAGTCCGGCGGGAGATGTGGAGACCCAGTACTTC.

The V gene is TRBV6-5, the J gene TRBJ2-5, with 8 bases lining up with TRBD2. Trimming cost V 2 bases and J 5 bases; bases outside gene matches: 10. Germline V lookup: CDR1 MNHEY, CDR2 SVGAGI. CDR3 length: 16 amino acids. The CDR3 nucleotides read TGTGCCAGCAGTTACACCATCACGGGGGGGTCGGAGACCCAGTACTTC. It specifies CASSYTITGGSETQYF.

This clonotype was recorded at least ten times. V usage is TRBV6-1 and J usage is TRBJ2-5, with a tentative D call TRBD2 (6 bases). The germline V gene has CDR1 MNHNS and CDR2 SASEGT. This CDR3 is 21 amino acids long. The ends were cut back, 5 bases at V and 8 bases at J, with 39 bases in the middle. The CDR3 coding sequence is TGTGCCAGCAGTCAATCCCCCGGACGGGTCCGGACGGGGGTTTACCCTGCCACCCAGTACTTC. Its translation: CASSQSPGRVRTGVYPATQYF.

The V and J genes are TRBV6-5 and TRBJ1-3; D is ambiguous. From germline, CDR1 is MNHEY and CDR2 SVGAGI. The length of the CDR3 is 12 residues. The V and J ends lost 5 bases and 14 bases respectively, with 16 bases between them. The CDR3 here is CASSMTDVTLYF. The CDR3, as DNA: TGTGCCAGCAGTATGACCGATGTAACCTTATATTTT.

In its sample, this clonotype was seen many times. This chain connects TRBV28 to TRBJ1-2; TRBD1 agrees at 7 bases. The CDR3 is 15 residues long. The germline V gene encodes CDR1 MDHEN and CDR2 SYDVKM. J gave up 6 bases and V 8 bases, and 15 bases lay outside the gene matches. The CDR3 loop reads CASLYAGRGLDGYTF. Written as DNA, the CDR3 is TGTGCCAGCTTATATGCGGGCAGGGGGTTAGATGGCTACACCTTC.

The chain joins TRBV6-1 to TRBJ2-5, with 8 bases aligning to TRBD1. The length of the CDR3 is 13 residues. The V segment lost 6 bases and the J segment 3 bases; nucleotides outside the gene matches: 3. Germline CDR1 reads MNHNS; CDR2 reads SASEGT. The CDR3 nucleotides are TGTGCCAGCAGGGTGGACAGGGAAGAGACCCAGTACTTC. It codes for CASRVDREETQYF.

In this sample, this clonotype turned up many times. The rearrangement uses TRBV18 and TRBJ2-7, with D unclear. Per germline, CDR1 KGHSH and CDR2 LQKENI. The CDR3 has 15 amino acids. V dropped 0 bases and J dropped 2 bases, with 11 bases sitting between them. CDR3 nucleotide sequence: TGTGCCAGCTCACCACCGTCTGGGGTCGCCTACGAGCAGTACTTC. Its translation is CASSPPSGVAYEQYF.

The genes are TRBV28 and TRBJ1-1; possibly TRBD1 for D (6 bases). The V end lost 1 base, the J end lost 11 bases, and 17 bases lay between the germline ends. This CDR3 is 14 amino acids long. CDR1 is MDHEN and CDR2 is SYDVKM in the germline V gene. The DNA of the CDR3 is TGTGCCAGCAGTTTATTTGGGGGGCGTAAGGAGGCTTTCTTT. Translating it yields CASSLFGGRKEAFF. The complete variable domain, with remaining parts taken from reference TRBV28 and TRBJ1-1, reads DVKVTQSSRYLVKRTGEKVFLECVQDMDHENMFWYRQDPGLGLRLIYFSYDVKMKEKGDIPEGYSVSREKKERFSLILESASTNQTSMYLCASSLFGGRKEAFFGQGTRLTVV.

The CDR3 protein is CASSYQGRASYNSPLHF. CDR3 DNA: TGTGCCAGCAGTTACCAGGGGCGGGCGTCGTATAATTCACCCCTCCACTTT. The chain uses TRBV6-5 and TRBJ1-6; D is possibly TRBD1 (6 bases). Germline V gene data show CDR1 as MNHEY and CDR2 as SVGAGI. V lost 2 bases to trimming and J lost 4 bases, with 15 bases between them. The CDR3 totals 17 residues.

This clonotype was recorded many times. CDR3 DNA sequence: TGTGCCAGCAGTATAAGGGGAGTTGTCGGGGAGCTGTTTTTT. Translating it yields CASSIRGVVGELFF. The chain has TRBV6-2 or TRBV6-3 and TRBJ2-2; D tentatively fits TRBD1 or TRBD2 (5 bases each). The germline V gene has CDR1 MNHEY and CDR2 SVGEGT. The CDR3 length is 14 residues. V gave up 5 bases and J gave up 7 bases, with 14 bases separating them.

The J gene is TRBJ1-1, the V gene TRBV6-1; 9 nucleotides align to TRBD1. V lost 6 bases, J lost 1 base, and 6 bases stayed unmatched. CDR3 length: 15 residues. CDR1 is MNHNS, CDR2 SASEGT, per germline. The CDR3 DNA follows: TGTGCCAGCAGCCCGGGACAGGGTGGGAACACTGAAGCTTTCTTT. Amino acids: CASSPGQGGNTEAFF.